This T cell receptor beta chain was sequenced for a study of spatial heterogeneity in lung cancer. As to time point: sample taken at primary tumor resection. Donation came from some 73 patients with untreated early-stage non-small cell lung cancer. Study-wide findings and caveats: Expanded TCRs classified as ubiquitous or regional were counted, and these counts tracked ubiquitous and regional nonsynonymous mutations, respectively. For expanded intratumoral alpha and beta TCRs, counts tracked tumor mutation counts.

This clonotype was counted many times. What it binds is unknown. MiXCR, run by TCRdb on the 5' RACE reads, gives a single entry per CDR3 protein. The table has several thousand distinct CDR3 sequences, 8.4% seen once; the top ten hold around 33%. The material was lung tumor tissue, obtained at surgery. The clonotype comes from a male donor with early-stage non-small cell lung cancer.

The CDR3: CASSLGAVEQFF. DNA of the CDR3: TGTGCCAGCAGCTTAGGGGCAGTCGAGCAGTTCTTC. This chain links TRBV7-2 with TRBJ2-1, with D uncertain. Per the germline V gene, CDR1 is SGHTA and CDR2 is FQGNSA. This CDR3 contains 12 residues. Trimming took off 1 base at V and 10 bases at J, with 8 bases between the two ends.